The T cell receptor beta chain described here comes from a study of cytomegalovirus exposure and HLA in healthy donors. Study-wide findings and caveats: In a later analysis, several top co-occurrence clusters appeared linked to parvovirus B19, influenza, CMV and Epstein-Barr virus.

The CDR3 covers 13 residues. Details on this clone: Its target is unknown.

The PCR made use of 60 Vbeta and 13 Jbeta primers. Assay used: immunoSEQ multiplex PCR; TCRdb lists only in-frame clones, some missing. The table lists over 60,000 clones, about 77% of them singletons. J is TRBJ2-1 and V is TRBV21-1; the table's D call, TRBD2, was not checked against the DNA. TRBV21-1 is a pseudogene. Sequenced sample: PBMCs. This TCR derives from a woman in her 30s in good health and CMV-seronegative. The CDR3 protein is CASSGGRRGEQFF. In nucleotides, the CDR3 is TGTGCCAGCAGCGGCGGGAGGAGAGGTGAGCAGTTCTTC.